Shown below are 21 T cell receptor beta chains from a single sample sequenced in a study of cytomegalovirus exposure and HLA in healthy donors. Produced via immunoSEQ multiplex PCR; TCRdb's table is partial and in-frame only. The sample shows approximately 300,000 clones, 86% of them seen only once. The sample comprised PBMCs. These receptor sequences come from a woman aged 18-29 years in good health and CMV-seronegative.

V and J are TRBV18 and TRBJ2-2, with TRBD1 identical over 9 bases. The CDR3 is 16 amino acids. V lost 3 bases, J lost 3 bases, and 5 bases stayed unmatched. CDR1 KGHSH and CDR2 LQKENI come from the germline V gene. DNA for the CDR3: TGTGCCAGCTCACCCGGGACAGGGATGTACACCGGGGAGCTGTTTTTT. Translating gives CASSPGTGMYTGELFF.

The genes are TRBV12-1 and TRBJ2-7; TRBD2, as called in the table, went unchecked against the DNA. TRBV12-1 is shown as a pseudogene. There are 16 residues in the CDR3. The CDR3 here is CASSFRETSGTYEQYF. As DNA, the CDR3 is TGTGCCAGCAGCTTTCGTGAGACTAGCGGGACCTACGAGCAGTACTTC.

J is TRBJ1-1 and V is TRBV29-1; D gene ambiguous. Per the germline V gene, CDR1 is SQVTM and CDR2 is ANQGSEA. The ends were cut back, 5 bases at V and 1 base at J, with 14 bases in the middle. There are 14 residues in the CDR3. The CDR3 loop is CSVFEAGWNTEAFF. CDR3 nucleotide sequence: TGCAGCGTTTTTGAGGCGGGGTGGAACACTGAAGCTTTCTTT.

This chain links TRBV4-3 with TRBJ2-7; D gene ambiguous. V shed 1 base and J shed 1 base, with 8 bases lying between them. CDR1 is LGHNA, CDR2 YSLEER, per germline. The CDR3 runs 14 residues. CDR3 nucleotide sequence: TGCGCCAGCAGCCAAGGGGTCAGGTCCTACGAGCAGTACTTC. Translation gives CASSQGVRSYEQYF.

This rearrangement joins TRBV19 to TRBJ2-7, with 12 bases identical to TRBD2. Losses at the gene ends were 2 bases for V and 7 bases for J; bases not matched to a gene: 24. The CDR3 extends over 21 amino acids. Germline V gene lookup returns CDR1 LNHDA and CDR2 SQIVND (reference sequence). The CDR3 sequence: CASSISPGSASGRATSREQYF. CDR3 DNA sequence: TGTGCCAGTAGTATAAGTCCAGGATCGGCTAGCGGGAGGGCTACGAGTCGGGAGCAGTACTTC.

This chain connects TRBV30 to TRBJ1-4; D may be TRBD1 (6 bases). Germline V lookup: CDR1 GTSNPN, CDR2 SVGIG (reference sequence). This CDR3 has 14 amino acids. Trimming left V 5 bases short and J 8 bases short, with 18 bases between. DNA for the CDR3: TGTGCCTGGGAGCCAGAGGGGGAACGCGAAAAACTGTTTTTT. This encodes CAWEPEGEREKLFF.

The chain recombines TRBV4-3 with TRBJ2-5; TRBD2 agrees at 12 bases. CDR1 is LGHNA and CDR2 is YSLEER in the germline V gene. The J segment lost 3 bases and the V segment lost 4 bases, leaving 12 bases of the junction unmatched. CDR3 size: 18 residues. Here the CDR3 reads CASSRWVSSGRAEETQYF. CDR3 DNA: TGCGCCAGCAGCCGCTGGGTTTCTAGCGGGAGGGCCGAAGAGACCCAGTACTTC.

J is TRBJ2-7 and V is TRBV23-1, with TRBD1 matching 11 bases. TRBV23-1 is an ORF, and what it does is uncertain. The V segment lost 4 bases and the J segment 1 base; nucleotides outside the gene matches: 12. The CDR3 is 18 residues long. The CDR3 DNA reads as TGCGCCAGCAGTCGGCCAACCCCGGGGACAGGGGGGTCCTACGAGCAGTACTTC. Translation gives CASSRPTPGTGGSYEQYF.

CDR3 loop: CSAGGTGLYGYTF. As DNA, the CDR3 is TGCAGCGCCGGGGGGACCGGCCTATATGGCTACACCTTC. The genes are TRBV29-1 and TRBJ1-2; TRBD1 is a possible D gene (5 bases). V was shortened by 7 bases and J by 5 bases, with 17 bases between the two germline ends. The CDR3 runs 13 residues. The germline gives CDR1 SQVTM, CDR2 ANQGSEA.

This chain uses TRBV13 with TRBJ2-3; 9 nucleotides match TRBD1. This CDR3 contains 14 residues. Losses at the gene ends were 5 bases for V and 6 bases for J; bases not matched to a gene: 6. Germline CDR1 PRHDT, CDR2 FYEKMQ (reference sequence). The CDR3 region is CASSNRGQGDTQYF. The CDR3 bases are TGTGCCAGCAGCAACAGGGGGCAGGGGGATACGCAGTATTTT.

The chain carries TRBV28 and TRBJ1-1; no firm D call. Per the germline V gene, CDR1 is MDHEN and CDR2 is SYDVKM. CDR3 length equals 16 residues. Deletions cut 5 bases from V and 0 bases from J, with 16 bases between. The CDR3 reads CASSPAHLLMNTEAFF. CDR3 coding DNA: TGTGCCAGCAGTCCAGCCCATTTACTAATGAACACTGAAGCTTTCTTT. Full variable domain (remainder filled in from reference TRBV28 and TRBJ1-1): DVKVTQSSRYLVKRTGEKVFLECVQDMDHENMFWYRQDPGLGLRLIYFSYDVKMKEKGDIPEGYSVSREKKERFSLILESASTNQTSMYLCASSPAHLLMNTEAFFGQGTRLTVV.

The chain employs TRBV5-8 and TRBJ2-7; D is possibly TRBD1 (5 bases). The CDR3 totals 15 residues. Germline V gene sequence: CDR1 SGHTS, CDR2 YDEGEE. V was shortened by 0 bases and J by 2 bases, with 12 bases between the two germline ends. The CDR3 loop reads CASSLEGRAPYEQYF. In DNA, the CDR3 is TGTGCCAGCAGCTTGGAGGGCAGGGCCCCCTACGAGCAGTACTTC.

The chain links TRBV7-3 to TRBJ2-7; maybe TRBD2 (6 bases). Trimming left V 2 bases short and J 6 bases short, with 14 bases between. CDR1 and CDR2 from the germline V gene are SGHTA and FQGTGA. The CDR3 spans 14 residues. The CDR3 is CASSLSAGMREQYF. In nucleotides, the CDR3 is TGTGCCAGCAGCTTATCGGCGGGGATGCGCGAGCAGTACTTC.

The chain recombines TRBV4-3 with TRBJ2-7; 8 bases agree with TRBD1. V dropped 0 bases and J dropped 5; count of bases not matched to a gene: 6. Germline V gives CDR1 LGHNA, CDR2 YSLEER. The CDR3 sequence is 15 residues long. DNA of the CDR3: TGCGCCAGCAGCCAAGATTCAGGACAGGGAGACGAGCAGTACTTC. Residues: CASSQDSGQGDEQYF.

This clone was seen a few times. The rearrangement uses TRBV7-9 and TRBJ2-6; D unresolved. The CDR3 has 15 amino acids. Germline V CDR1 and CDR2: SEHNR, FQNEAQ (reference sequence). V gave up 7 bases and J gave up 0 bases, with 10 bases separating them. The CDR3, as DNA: TGTGCCAGCACGTGGTTGGCCTCTGGGGCCAACGTCCTGACTTTC. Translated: CASTWLASGANVLTF.

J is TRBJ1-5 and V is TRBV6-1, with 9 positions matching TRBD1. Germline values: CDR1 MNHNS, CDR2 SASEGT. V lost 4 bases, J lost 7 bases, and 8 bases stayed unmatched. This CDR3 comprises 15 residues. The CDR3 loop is CASSGRDRAGQPQHF. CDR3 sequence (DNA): TGTGCCAGCAGTGGTAGGGACAGGGCAGGCCAGCCCCAGCATTTT.

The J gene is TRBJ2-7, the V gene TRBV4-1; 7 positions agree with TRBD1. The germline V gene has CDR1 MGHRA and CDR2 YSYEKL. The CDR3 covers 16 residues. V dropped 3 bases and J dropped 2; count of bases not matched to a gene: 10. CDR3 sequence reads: CASSHPLGDRPYEQYF. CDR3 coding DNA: TGCGCCAGCAGCCACCCTTTAGGGGACAGACCCTACGAGCAGTACTTC.

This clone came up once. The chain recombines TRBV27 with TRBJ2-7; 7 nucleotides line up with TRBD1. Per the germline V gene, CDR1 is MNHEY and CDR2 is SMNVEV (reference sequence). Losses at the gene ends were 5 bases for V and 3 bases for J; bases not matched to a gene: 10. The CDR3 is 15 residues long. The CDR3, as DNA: TGTGCCAGCAGTCAGAGACAGGGTTTCTACTACGAGCAGTACTTC. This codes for CASSQRQGFYYEQYF.

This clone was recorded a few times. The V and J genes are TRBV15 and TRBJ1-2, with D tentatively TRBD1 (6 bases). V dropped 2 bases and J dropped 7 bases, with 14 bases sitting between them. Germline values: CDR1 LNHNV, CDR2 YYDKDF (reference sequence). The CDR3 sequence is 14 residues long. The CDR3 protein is CATSRSQTGFGYTF. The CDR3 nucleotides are TGTGCCACCAGCAGATCCCAGACAGGATTTGGCTACACCTTC.

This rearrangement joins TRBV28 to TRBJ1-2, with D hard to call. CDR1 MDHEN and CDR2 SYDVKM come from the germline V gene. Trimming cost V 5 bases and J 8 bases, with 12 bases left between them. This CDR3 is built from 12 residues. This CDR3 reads CASSALTGGYTF. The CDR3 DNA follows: TGTGCCAGCAGTGCCCTCACGGGAGGCTACACCTTC.

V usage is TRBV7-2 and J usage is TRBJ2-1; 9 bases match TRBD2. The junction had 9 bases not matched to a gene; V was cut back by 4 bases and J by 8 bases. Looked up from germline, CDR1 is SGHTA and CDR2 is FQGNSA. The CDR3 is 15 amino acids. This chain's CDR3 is CASSSLGTSRHEQFF. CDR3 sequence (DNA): TGTGCCAGCAGCTCACTCGGGACTAGCAGGCATGAGCAGTTCTTC.